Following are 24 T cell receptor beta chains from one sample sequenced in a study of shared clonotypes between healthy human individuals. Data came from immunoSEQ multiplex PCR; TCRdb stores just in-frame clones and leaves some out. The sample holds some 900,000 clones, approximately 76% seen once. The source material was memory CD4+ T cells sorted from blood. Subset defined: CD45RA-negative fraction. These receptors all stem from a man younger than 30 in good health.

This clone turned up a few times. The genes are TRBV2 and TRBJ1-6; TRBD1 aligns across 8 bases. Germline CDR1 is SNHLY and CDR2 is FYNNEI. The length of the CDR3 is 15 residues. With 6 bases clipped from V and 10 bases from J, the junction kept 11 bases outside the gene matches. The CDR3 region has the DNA TGTGCCAGCAGAGACTTGGACAGGGCGAGGTCACCCCTCCACTTT. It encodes CASRDLDRARSPLHF.

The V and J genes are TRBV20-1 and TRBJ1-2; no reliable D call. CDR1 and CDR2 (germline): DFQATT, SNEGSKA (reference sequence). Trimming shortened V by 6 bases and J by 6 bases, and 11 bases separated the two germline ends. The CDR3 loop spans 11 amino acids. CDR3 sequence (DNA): TGCAGTGCCATTGTAGAGAATGGCTACACCTTC. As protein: CSAIVENGYTF.

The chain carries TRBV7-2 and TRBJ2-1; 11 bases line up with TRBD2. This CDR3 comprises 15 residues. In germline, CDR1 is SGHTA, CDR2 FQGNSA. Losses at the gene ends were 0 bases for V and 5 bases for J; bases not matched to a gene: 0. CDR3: CASSLAGLADNEQFF. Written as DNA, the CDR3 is TGTGCCAGCAGCTTAGCGGGACTAGCGGACAATGAGCAGTTCTTC.

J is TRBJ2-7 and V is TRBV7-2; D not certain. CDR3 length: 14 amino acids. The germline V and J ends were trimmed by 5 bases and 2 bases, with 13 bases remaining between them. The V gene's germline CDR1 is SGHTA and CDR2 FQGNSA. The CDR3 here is CASSTNSGPYEQYF. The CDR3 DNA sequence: TGTGCCAGCAGCACAAACTCCGGGCCCTACGAGCAGTACTTC.

The CDR3 region is CASSVVGEGSPLHF. Here the CDR3 DNA reads TGTGCCAGCAGCGTAGTGGGGGAAGGTTCACCCCTCCACTTT. The chain recombines TRBV9 with TRBJ1-6; D is perhaps TRBD1 (5 bases). Germline values: CDR1 SGDLS, CDR2 YYNGEE. The CDR3 length is 14 residues. Trimming removed 0 bases from V and 9 bases from J, with 10 bases in between.

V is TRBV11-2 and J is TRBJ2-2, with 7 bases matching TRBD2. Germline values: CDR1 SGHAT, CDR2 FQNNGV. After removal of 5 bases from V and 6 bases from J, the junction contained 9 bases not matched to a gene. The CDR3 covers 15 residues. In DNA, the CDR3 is TGTGCCAGCAGCCTCACTAGCGTTACTTCCGGGGAGCTGTTTTTT. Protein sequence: CASSLTSVTSGELFF.

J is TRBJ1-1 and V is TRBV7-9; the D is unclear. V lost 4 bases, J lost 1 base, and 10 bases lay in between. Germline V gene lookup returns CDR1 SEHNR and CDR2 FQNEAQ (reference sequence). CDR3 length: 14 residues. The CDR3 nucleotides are TGTGCCAGCAGCTCCCTCGTGGGGAACACTGAAGCTTTCTTT. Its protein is CASSSLVGNTEAFF. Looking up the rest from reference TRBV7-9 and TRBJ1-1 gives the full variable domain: DTGVSQNPRHKITKRGQNVTFRCDPISEHNRLYWYRQTLGQGPEFLTYFQNEAQLEKSRLLSDRFSAERPKGSFSTLEIQRTEQGDSAMYLCASSSLVGNTEAFFGQGTRLTVV.

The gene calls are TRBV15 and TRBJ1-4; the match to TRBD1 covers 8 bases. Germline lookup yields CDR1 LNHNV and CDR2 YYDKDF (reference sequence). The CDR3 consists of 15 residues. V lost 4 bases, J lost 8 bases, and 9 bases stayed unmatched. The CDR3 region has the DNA TGTGCCACCAGCATCAACAGGGGGACGGGAGAAAAACTGTTTTTT. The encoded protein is CATSINRGTGEKLFF.

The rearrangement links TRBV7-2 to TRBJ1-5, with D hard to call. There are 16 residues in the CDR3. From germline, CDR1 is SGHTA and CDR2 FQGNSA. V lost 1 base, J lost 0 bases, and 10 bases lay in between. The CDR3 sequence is CASSLESVYSNQPQHF. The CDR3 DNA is TGTGCCAGCAGCTTAGAAAGTGTTTATAGCAATCAGCCCCAGCATTTT.

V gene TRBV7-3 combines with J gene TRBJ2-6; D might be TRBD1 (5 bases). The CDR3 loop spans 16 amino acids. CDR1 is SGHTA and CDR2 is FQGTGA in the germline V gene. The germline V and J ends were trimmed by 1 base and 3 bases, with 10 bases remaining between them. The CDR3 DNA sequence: TGTGCCAGCAGCTTAATCCCAGGGAATGGGGCCAACGTCCTGACTTTC. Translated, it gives CASSLIPGNGANVLTF. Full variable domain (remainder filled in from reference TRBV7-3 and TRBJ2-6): GAGVSQTPSNKVTEKGKYVELRCDPISGHTALYWYRQSLGQGPEFLIYFQGTGAADDSGLPNDRFFAVRPEGSVSTLKIQRTERGDSAVYLCASSLIPGNGANVLTFGAGSRLTVL.

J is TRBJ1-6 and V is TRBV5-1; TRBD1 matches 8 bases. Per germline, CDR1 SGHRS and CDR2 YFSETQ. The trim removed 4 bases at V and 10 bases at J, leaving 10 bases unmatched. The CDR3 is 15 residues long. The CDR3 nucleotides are TGCGCCAGCAGCCAGACAGGGGATCAGGGATCACCCCTCCACTTT. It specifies CASSQTGDQGSPLHF.

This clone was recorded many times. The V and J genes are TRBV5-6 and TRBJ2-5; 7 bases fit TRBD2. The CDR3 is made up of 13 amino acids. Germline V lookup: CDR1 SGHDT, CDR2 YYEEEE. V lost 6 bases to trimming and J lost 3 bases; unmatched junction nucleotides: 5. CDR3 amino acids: CASNVGGKETQYF. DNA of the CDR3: TGTGCCAGCAATGTGGGGGGGAAAGAGACCCAGTACTTC.

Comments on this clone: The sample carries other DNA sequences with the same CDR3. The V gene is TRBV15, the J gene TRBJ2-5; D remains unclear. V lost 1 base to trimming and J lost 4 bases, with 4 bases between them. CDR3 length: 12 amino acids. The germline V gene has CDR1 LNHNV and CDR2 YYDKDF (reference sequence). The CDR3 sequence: CATSRVGETQYF. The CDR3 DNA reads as TGTGCCACCAGCAGAGTGGGAGAGACCCAGTACTTC.

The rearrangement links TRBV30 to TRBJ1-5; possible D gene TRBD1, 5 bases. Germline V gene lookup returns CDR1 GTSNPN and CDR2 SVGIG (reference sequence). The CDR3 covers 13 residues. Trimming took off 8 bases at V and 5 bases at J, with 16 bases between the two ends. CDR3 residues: CAGSHGRDQPQHF. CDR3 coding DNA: TGTGCCGGCTCCCACGGCAGGGATCAGCCCCAGCATTTT.

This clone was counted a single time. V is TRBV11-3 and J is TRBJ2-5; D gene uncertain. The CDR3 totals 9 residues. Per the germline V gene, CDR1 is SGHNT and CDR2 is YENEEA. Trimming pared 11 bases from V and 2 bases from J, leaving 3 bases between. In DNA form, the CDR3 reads TGTGCCCTTCAAGAGACCCAGTACTTC. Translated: CALQETQYF.

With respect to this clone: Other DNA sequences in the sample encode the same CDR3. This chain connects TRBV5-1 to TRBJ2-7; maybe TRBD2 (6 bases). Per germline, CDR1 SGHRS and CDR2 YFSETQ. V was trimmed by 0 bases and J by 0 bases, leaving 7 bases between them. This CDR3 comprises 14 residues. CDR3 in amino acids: CASSLGLVSYEQYF. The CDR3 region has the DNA TGCGCCAGCAGCTTGGGACTAGTCTCCTACGAGCAGTACTTC.

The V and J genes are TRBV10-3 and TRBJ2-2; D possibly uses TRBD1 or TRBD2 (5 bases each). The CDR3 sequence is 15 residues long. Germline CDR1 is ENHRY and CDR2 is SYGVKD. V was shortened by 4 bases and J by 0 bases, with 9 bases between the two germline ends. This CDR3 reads CAISVLGANTGELFF. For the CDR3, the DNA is TGTGCCATCAGTGTCTTGGGGGCGAACACCGGGGAGCTGTTTTTT.

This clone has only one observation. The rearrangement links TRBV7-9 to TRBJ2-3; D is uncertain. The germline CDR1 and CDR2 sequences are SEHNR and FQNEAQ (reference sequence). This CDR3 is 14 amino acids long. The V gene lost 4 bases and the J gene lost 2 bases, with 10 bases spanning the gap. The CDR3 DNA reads TGTGCCAGCAGCTACACCGATACCACAGATACGCAGTATTTT. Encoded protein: CASSYTDTTDTQYF.

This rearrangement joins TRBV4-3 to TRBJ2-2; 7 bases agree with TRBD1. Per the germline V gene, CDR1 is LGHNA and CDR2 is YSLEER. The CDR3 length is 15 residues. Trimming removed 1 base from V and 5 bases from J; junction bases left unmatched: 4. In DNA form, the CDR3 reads TGCGCCAGCAGCCAAGGGACAGGAGGAACCGGGGAGCTGTTTTTT. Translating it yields CASSQGTGGTGELFF.

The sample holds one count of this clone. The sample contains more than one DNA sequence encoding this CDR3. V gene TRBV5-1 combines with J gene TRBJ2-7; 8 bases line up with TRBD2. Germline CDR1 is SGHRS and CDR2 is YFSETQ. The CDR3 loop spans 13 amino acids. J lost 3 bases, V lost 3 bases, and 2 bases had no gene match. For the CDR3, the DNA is TGCGCCAGCAGCTCCGGGACTAGCTACGAGCAGTACTTC. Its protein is CASSSGTSYEQYF.

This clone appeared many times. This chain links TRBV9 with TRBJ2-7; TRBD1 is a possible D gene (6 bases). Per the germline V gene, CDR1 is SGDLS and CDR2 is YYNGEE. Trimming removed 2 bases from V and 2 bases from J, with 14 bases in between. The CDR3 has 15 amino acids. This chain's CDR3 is CASSVDPGATYEQYF. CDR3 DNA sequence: TGTGCCAGCAGCGTGGACCCAGGGGCGACCTACGAGCAGTACTTC. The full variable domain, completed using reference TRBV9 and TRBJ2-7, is DSGVTQTPKHLITATGQRVTLRCSPRSGDLSVYWYQQSLDQGLQFLIQYYNGEERAKGNILERFSAQQFPDLHSELNLSSLELGDSALYFCASSVDPGATYEQYFGPGTRLTVT.

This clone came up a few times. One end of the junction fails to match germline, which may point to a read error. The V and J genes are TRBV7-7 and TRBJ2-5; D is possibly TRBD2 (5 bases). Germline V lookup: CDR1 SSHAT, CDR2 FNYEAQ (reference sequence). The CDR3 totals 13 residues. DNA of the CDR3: TGTGCTAGCAGCTTAGCGCCCGTCGAGACCCAGTACTTC. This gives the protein CASSLAPVETQYF.

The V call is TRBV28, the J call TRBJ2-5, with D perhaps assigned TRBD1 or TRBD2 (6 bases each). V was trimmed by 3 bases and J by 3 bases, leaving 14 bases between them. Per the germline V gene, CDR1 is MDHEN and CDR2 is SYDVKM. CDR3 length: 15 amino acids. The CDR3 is CASSFPQGLKETQYF. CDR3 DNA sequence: TGTGCCAGCAGTTTCCCACAGGGACTTAAAGAGACCCAGTACTTC.

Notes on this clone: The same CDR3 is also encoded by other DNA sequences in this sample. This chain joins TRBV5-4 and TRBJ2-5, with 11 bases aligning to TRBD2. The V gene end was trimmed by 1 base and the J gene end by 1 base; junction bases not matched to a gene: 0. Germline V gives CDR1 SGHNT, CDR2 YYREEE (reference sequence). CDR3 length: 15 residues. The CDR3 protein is CASSLTSGSQETQYF. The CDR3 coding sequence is TGTGCCAGCAGCTTGACTAGCGGGAGCCAAGAGACCCAGTACTTC.